These 30 T cell receptor beta chains originate from one sample sequenced in a study of T cell changes during pregnancy in multiple sclerosis. Only in-frame clones appear in the TCRdb table, and some are missing; sequencing was by immunoSEQ multiplex PCR. The table records about 93,000 clones, approximately 90% of them present only once. Sequences were derived from peripheral blood, sampled before pregnancy. These receptors were obtained from a female donor with multiple sclerosis, enrolled in a pregnancy study.

The chain is built from TRBV21-1 and TRBJ2-2; the listed D gene, TRBD2, was not tested against the DNA. TRBV21-1 constitutes a pseudogene. The CDR3 extends over 18 amino acids. CDR3 nucleotide sequence: TGTGCCAGCAGCGGGAGAACCAGCTCCATCAAGAGAACCGGGGAGCTGTTTTTT. It encodes CASSGRTSSIKRTGELFF.

The chain recombines TRBV4-3 with TRBJ2-7, with D maybe TRBD1 (5 bases). Germline CDR1 LGHNA, CDR2 YSLEER. The CDR3 is 15 amino acids. The V end was cut by 0 bases, the J end by 3 bases, with 12 bases between. The CDR3 DNA reads TGCGCCAGCAGCCAAGATCGGACACCGAACTACGAGCAGTACTTC. Translated, it gives CASSQDRTPNYEQYF.

This chain links TRBV14 with TRBJ2-2; D is uncertain. Between the trimmed V and J ends, which lost 0 bases and 2 bases, there was a span of 16 bases. CDR3 length: 18 residues. Per the germline V gene, CDR1 is SGHDN and CDR2 is FVKESK. The CDR3 DNA follows: TGTGCCAGCAGCCAAGATAGAGCCGGTCTGATTAACACCGGGGAGCTGTTTTTT. It encodes CASSQDRAGLINTGELFF.

This clone has a single count. V is TRBV5-6 and J is TRBJ1-6; 9 bases match TRBD1. This CDR3 spans 15 amino acids. Germline V lookup: CDR1 SGHDT, CDR2 YYEEEE. Trimming at V came to 1 base and at J to 10 bases, leaving 6 bases not matched to a gene. The CDR3 region is CASSLMGQGRSPLHF. The CDR3 nucleotides read TGTGCCAGCAGCTTGATGGGACAGGGTAGATCACCCCTCCACTTT.

V gene TRBV18 combines with J gene TRBJ1-4; 8 nucleotides align to TRBD1. The V gene's germline CDR1 is KGHSH and CDR2 LQKENI. The CDR3 sequence is 17 residues long. Trimming removed 1 base from V and 6 bases from J; junction bases left unmatched: 10. The CDR3 sequence is CASSPRSRGPGDEKLFF. The CDR3 DNA reads TGTGCCAGCTCACCACGAAGCAGGGGGCCCGGCGATGAAAAACTGTTTTTT. The variable domain in full, completed from reference TRBV18 and TRBJ1-4, reads NAGVMQNPRHLVRRRGQEARLRCSPMKGHSHVYWYRQLPEEGLKFMVYLQKENIIDESGMPKERFSAEFPKEGPSILRIQQVVRGDSAAYFCASSPRSRGPGDEKLFFGSGTQLSVL.

The V call is TRBV6-1, the J call TRBJ2-7; TRBD1 might be the D (6 bases). The germline V gene encodes CDR1 MNHNS and CDR2 SASEGT. V was clipped by 1 base and J by 4 bases, with 14 bases between them. This CDR3 region has 15 residues. The CDR3 reads CASSEEQGPWYEQYF. CDR3 DNA sequence: TGTGCCAGCAGTGAAGAACAGGGCCCCTGGTACGAGCAGTACTTC.

V usage is TRBV18 and J usage is TRBJ2-7; D might be TRBD1 (5 bases). CDR1 is KGHSH, CDR2 LQKENI, per germline. Trimming removed 3 bases at V and 2 bases at J, with 14 bases between. This CDR3 contains 15 residues. CDR3 bases: TGTGCCAGCTCACCTGGCAGGGATTCGGCCTACGAGCAGTACTTC. Its translation: CASSPGRDSAYEQYF.

This clone has ten or more counts. The DNA of the CDR3 is TGTGCCAGCAGCCCACGACTAGCGGGAGGGATCCACGAGCAGTACTTC. This translates into CASSPRLAGGIHEQYF. This rearrangement joins TRBV7-9 to TRBJ2-7, with 14 positions matching TRBD2. The germline V gene encodes CDR1 SEHNR and CDR2 FQNEAQ (reference sequence). J gave up 5 bases and V 5 bases, and 8 bases lay outside the gene matches. The CDR3 has 16 residues.

The rearrangement links TRBV5-4 to TRBJ2-7; 10 bases match TRBD2. Germline V gene data show CDR1 as SGHNT and CDR2 as YYREEE (reference sequence). Losses at the gene ends were 0 bases for V and 4 bases for J; bases not matched to a gene: 4. The CDR3 is 15 residues long. The CDR3 reads CASSLASGGAYEQYF. For the CDR3, the DNA is TGTGCCAGCAGCTTGGCCAGCGGGGGGGCGTACGAGCAGTACTTC. The full variable domain, completed using reference TRBV5-4 and TRBJ2-7, is ETGVTQSPTHLIKTRGQQVTLRCSSQSGHNTVSWYQQALGQGPQFIFQYYREEENGRGNFPPRFSGLQFPNYSSELNVNALELDDSALYLCASSLASGGAYEQYFGPGTRLTVT.

This rearrangement joins TRBV18 to TRBJ2-7, with D tentatively TRBD2 (6 bases). This CDR3 has 14 amino acids. Trimming pared 6 bases from V and 2 bases from J, leaving 14 bases between. Germline CDR1 is KGHSH and CDR2 is LQKENI. The CDR3 loop is CASSRRGFPYEQYF. CDR3 nucleotide sequence: TGTGCCAGCTCGCGCCGGGGGTTCCCCTACGAGCAGTACTTC.

V gene TRBV2 combines with J gene TRBJ2-7; 14 bases align to TRBD2. The CDR3 loop spans 14 amino acids. The trim removed 6 bases at V and 5 bases at J, leaving 3 bases unmatched. The V gene's germline CDR1 is SNHLY and CDR2 FYNNEI. In DNA form, the CDR3 reads TGTGCCAGCAGACTGGGACTAGCGGGAGACGAGCAGTACTTC. As protein: CASRLGLAGDEQYF.

This rearrangement joins TRBV11-2 to TRBJ2-7; TRBD1 matches at 7 bases. This CDR3 contains 16 residues. The J segment lost 1 base and the V segment lost 3 bases, leaving 9 bases of the junction unmatched. The germline CDR1 and CDR2 sequences are SGHAT and FQNNGV. In nucleotides, the CDR3 is TGTGCCAGCAGCTTGATAAGGACAGGACAATCCTACGAGCAGTACTTC. It translates to CASSLIRTGQSYEQYF.

This clone was observed a single time. The CDR3 nucleotides are TGTGCCAGCTCACCGACAGATAGGGCCGCTTTCTTT. Translating it yields CASSPTDRAAFF. This rearrangement joins TRBV18 to TRBJ1-1; the D gene is possibly TRBD1 (5 bases). CDR3 length: 12 residues. From germline, CDR1 is KGHSH and CDR2 LQKENI. The V end lost 3 bases, the J end lost 11 bases, and 13 bases lay between the germline ends.

This chain connects TRBV19 to TRBJ2-7; TRBD1 might be the D (7 bases). CDR1 LNHDA and CDR2 SQIVND come from the germline V gene (reference sequence). This CDR3 has 14 amino acids. Trimming shortened V by 5 bases and J by 3 bases, and 14 bases separated the two germline ends. This CDR3 reads CASSGGTAIYEQYF. Written as DNA, the CDR3 is TGTGCCAGTAGTGGGGGGACAGCGATCTACGAGCAGTACTTC.

The genes are TRBV30 and TRBJ1-1; 8 nucleotides align to TRBD1. Unmatched junction bases numbered 5, after V lost 1 base and J lost 4 bases. This CDR3 spans 14 amino acids. The germline gives CDR1 GTSNPN, CDR2 SVGIG (reference sequence). The CDR3 nucleotides are TGTGCCTGGAGTGCGGGACAGGCGATCACTGAAGCTTTCTTT. Residues: CAWSAGQAITEAFF.

This clone has a single count. This chain links TRBV15 with TRBJ2-3, with TRBD2 identical over 7 bases. The V and J ends lost 5 bases and 0 bases, in that order; junction bases with no gene match: 2. This CDR3 contains 14 residues. The germline CDR1 and CDR2 sequences are LNHNV and YYDKDF (reference sequence). CDR3 sequence reads: CATSVGGSTDTQYF. CDR3 bases: TGTGCCACCAGCGTGGGGGGGAGCACAGATACGCAGTATTTT.

J is TRBJ2-2 and V is TRBV25-1; D may be TRBD2 (6 bases). V lost 4 bases, J lost 4 bases, and 16 bases lay in between. The CDR3 extends over 16 amino acids. Germline V CDR1 and CDR2: MGHDK, SYGVNS. The CDR3 sequence: CASSAPAGGITGELFF. The CDR3 DNA sequence: TGTGCCAGCAGTGCCCCGGCAGGCGGGATCACCGGGGAGCTGTTTTTT. The full variable domain, with the rest looked up from reference TRBV25-1 and TRBJ2-2, is EADIYQTPRYLVIGTGKKITLECSQTMGHDKMYWYQQDPGMELHLIHYSYGVNSTEKGDLSSESTVSRIRTEHFPLTLESARPSHTSQYLCASSAPAGGITGELFFGEGSRLTVL.

This rearrangement joins TRBV9 to TRBJ2-1; 7 nucleotides line up with TRBD2. Germline CDR1 reads SGDLS; CDR2 reads YYNGEE. V was pared by 0 bases and J by 7 bases, with 4 bases of the junction left unmatched. The length of the CDR3 is 14 residues. The CDR3 coding sequence is TGTGCCAGCAGCGTAGCGGGAGGTTTGAATGAGCAGTTCTTC. Its protein product is CASSVAGGLNEQFF.

This clone was seen only a few times. V and J are TRBV2 and TRBJ1-4, with a possible D match to TRBD1 (5 bases). Trimming removed 7 bases from V and 5 bases from J, with 14 bases in between. The germline CDR1 and CDR2 sequences are SNHLY and FYNNEI. This CDR3 region has 14 residues. The CDR3 coding sequence is TGTGCCAGCAATGAGGGAGGGACCAATGAAAAACTGTTTTTT. Protein sequence: CASNEGGTNEKLFF.

The V call is TRBV30, the J call TRBJ2-3, with 9 nucleotides matching TRBD1. The ends lost 8 bases at V and 4 bases at J; junction bases unmatched: 1. The CDR3 runs 11 residues. Germline CDR1 reads GTSNPN; CDR2 reads SVGIG (reference sequence). CDR3 sequence reads: CARQGADTQYF. The CDR3 DNA reads as TGTGCCCGACAGGGGGCAGATACGCAGTATTTT.

J is TRBJ1-1 and V is TRBV19, with D tentatively TRBD1 (6 bases). V lost 6 bases and J 0 bases, leaving 11 bases between the germline ends. From germline, CDR1 is LNHDA and CDR2 SQIVND (reference sequence). CDR3 length equals 14 residues. The CDR3 region has the DNA TGTGCCAGTAGCCGAACAGGGATGAACACTGAAGCTTTCTTT. It yields the protein CASSRTGMNTEAFF.

This clone appeared once. V and J are TRBV7-8 and TRBJ1-2, with 9 bases aligning to TRBD1. With V trimmed by 4 bases and J by 4 bases, 7 bases remained unmatched. Germline values: CDR1 SGHVS, CDR2 FQNEAQ. The CDR3 is 15 amino acids. The CDR3 DNA sequence: TGTGCCAGCAGCTCGACAGGGGGATCCCCCTATGGCTACACCTTC. Translating it yields CASSSTGGSPYGYTF.

This sequence joins TRBV6-5 and TRBJ2-3, with D tentatively TRBD1 (6 bases). The V gene lost 6 bases and the J gene lost 0 bases, with 13 bases spanning the gap. This CDR3 has 15 residues. The germline V gene encodes CDR1 MNHEY and CDR2 SVGAGI. CDR3 nucleotide sequence: TGTGCCAGCAGCGAGGACAGCGCGAGCACAGATACGCAGTATTTT. Amino acids: CASSEDSASTDTQYF.

V usage is TRBV7-6 and J usage is TRBJ1-4; D perhaps matches TRBD1 (6 bases). The germline gives CDR1 SGHVS, CDR2 FNYEAQ. Trimming removed 6 bases from V and 0 bases from J, with 14 bases in between. This CDR3 comprises 16 residues. The CDR3 loop reads CASSSQPGATNEKLFF. CDR3 in DNA: TGTGCCAGCAGTTCCCAACCAGGGGCAACTAATGAAAAACTGTTTTTT.

This chain uses TRBV6-6 with TRBJ2-7; 9 nucleotides line up with TRBD1. The V segment lost 6 bases and the J segment 0 bases; nucleotides outside the gene matches: 3. The CDR3 is made up of 14 amino acids. Germline V gene data show CDR1 as MNHNY and CDR2 as SVGAGI (reference sequence). In DNA, the CDR3 is TGTGCCAGCAGGGACAGGGGTACCTCCTACGAGCAGTACTTC. Translated: CASRDRGTSYEQYF.

This clone was detected once. The chain recombines TRBV30 with TRBJ2-3; possible D gene TRBD2, 5 bases. The germline V and J ends were trimmed by 2 bases and 7 bases, with 13 bases remaining between them. Germline V CDR1 and CDR2: GTSNPN, SVGIG (reference sequence). The CDR3 runs 13 residues. The CDR3 nucleotides are TGTGCCTGGAGTCTGAGTTCGGGGAATACGCAGTATTTT. Translating it yields CAWSLSSGNTQYF.

The chain carries TRBV5-4 and TRBJ2-3; 7 bases match TRBD2. CDR3 size: 16 residues. V trimming: 4 bases; J trimming: 1 base; junction bases outside the gene matches: 9. Germline assignment: CDR1 SGHNT and CDR2 YYREEE (reference sequence). The DNA of the CDR3 is TGTGCCAGCAGCCCTCCGGCCAGCGGGGGCACAGATACGCAGTATTTT. Amino acids: CASSPPASGGTDTQYF. Full variable domain (rest looked up from reference TRBV5-4 and TRBJ2-3): ETGVTQSPTHLIKTRGQQVTLRCSSQSGHNTVSWYQQALGQGPQFIFQYYREEENGRGNFPPRFSGLQFPNYSSELNVNALELDDSALYLCASSPPASGGTDTQYFGPGTRLTVL.

The chain joins TRBV11-1 to TRBJ1-2, with D uncertain. Germline lookup yields CDR1 SGHAT and CDR2 FQDESV (reference sequence). The CDR3 loop spans 13 amino acids. Trimming took off 1 base at V and 4 bases at J, with 7 bases between the two ends. CDR3 sequence (DNA): TGTGCCAGCAGCTTAGACCGGTCCTATGGCTACACCTTC. Protein sequence: CASSLDRSYGYTF.

CDR3 residues: CASSEQGARGQPQHF. For the CDR3, the DNA is TGTGCCAGCAGTGAACAGGGGGCGCGGGGTCAGCCCCAGCATTTT. J is TRBJ1-5 and V is TRBV6-1; TRBD1 aligns across 8 bases. Per germline, CDR1 MNHNS and CDR2 SASEGT. V was clipped by 2 bases and J by 6 bases; unmatched bases: 6. The length of the CDR3 is 15 residues.

CDR3 DNA: TGTGCCAGCAGACCTATAGGCGGACAGGGTGGAAACACCATATATTTT. Its protein product is CASRPIGGQGGNTIYF. This rearrangement joins TRBV28 to TRBJ1-3; 8 nucleotides agree with TRBD1. Germline V gives CDR1 MDHEN, CDR2 SYDVKM. This CDR3 comprises 16 residues. The junction had 10 bases not matched to a gene; V was cut back by 6 bases and J by 3 bases.